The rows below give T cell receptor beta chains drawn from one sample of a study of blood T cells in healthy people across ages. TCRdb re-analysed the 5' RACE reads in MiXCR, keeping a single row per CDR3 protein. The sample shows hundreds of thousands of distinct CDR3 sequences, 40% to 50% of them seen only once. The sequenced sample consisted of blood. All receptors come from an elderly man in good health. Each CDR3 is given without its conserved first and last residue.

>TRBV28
ASSTQGLADEQVY
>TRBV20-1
SASRWGTEAF
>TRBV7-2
ASRGGITQY
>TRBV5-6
ASSKRDFTDTQY
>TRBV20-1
SARATVQETQY
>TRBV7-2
ASKGQYGYGYT
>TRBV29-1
SVGGTAGYGYT
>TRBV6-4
ASSDQGAYEKLF
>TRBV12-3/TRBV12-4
ASSPVRGQGMFYEQY
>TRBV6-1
ASGVSPLH
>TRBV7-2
ASSSRSGGLGTEAF
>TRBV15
ATSRAGFNYNEQF
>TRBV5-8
ASSLGQGLLNEQF
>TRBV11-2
ASSFRARGRTNEKLF
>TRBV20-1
SLPSEAGSTDTQY
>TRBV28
ASSWTANYEQY
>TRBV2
ASRRTGRNSPLH
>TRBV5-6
ASSLGQTGFGYT
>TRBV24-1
ATSDKTGTGNTGELF
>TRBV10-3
AISLGAGGEETQY
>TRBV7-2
ASSRIQRQEINYGYT
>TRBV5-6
ASSISSGLDPPQY
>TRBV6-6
ASSYPPSGTLSYEQY
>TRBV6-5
ASSKDSEYNEQF
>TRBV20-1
SARVGGGAGDTQY
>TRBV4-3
ASSRRVRYNEQY
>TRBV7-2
ASSLDRATYGYT
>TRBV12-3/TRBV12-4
ASSGGRNTGELF
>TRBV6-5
ASSRQGTDTQY
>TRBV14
ASSHIGRGSYEQY
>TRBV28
ASGEIDSQETQY
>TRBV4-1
ASSQVSLSPYNEQF
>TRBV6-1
ASSEPGAKNIQY
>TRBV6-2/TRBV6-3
ASNSQGSTEAF
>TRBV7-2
ASSHLSAGEANIQY
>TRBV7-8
ASSLGDRRREGGYT
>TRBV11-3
ASSPRLAGVHEQY
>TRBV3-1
ASSQDSPIIGEQF
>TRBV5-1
ASSLGPQGSGETQY
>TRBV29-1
SVDSVSNTGEPF
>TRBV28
ASSSRRERFEQF
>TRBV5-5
ASSFPGLAGVGDTQY
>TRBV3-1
ASSQGRREGPHYEQF
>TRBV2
ASIRGYDETQY
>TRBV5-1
ASRIDPVRPNSPLH
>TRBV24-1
ATGTGVAQY
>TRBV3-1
ASSQEKGRINEKLF
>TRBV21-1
ASNGGVEQY
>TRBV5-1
ASSQDGTVPF
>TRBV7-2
ASSPDRGQNQPQH
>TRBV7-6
ASSIANEQF
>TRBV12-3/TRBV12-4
ASSPGPGPQY
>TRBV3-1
ASSQGSGSYNEQF
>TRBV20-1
SVLRTGNTEAF
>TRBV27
ASTPIQGGETQY